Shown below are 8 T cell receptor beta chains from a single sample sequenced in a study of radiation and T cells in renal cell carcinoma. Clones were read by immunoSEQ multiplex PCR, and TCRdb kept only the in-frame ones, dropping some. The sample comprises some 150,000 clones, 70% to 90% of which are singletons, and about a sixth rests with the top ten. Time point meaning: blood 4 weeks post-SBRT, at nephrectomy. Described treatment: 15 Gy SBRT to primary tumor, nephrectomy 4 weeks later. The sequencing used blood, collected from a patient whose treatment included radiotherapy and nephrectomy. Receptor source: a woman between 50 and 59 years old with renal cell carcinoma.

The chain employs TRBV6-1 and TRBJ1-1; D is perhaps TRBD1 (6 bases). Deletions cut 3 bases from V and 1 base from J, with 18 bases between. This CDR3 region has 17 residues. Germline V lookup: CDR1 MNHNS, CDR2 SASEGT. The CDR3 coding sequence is TGTGCCAGCAGTGAGTTCAAGGGAGGACAGAGGAACACTGAAGCTTTCTTT. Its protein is CASSEFKGGQRNTEAFF.

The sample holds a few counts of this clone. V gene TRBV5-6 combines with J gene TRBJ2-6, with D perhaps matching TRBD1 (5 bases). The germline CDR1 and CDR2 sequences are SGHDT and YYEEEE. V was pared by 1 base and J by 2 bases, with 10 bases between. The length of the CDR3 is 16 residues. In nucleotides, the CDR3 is TGTGCCAGCAGCTTGTTGTCACAGGCTGGGGCCAACGTCCTGACTTTC. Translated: CASSLLSQAGANVLTF.

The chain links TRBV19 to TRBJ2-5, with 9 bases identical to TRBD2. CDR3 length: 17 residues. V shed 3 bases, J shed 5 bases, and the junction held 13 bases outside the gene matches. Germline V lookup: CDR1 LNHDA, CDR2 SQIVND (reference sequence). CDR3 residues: CASSIRLAGIMAETQYF. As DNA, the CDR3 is TGTGCCAGTAGTATTCGGCTAGCGGGGATCATGGCGGAGACCCAGTACTTC.

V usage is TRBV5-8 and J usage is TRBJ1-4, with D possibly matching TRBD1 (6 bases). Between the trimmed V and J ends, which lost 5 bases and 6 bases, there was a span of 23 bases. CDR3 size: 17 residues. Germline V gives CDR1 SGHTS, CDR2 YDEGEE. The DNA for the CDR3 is TGTGCCAGCAGTCTGGGGGCGTATCTGACGGTCGATGAAAAACTGTTTTTT. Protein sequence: CASSLGAYLTVDEKLFF.

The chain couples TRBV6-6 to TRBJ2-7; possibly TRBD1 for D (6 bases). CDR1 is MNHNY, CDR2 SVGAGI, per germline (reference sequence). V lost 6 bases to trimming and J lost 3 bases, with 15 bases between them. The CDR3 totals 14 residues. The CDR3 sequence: CASRSSGQLYEQYF. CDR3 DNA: TGTGCCAGCAGATCAAGTGGACAGCTCTACGAGCAGTACTTC.

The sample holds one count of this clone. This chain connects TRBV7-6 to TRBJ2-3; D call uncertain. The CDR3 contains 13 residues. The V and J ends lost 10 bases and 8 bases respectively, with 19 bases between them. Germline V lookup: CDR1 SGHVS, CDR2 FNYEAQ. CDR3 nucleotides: TGTGCCACCCTACAAGGTGGCATAGGTACGCAGTATTTT. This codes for CATLQGGIGTQYF.

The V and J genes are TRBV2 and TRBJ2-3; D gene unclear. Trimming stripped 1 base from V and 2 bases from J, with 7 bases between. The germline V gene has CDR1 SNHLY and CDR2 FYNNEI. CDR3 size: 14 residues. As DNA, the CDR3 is TGTGCCAGCAGTGAAGACACCCACACAGATACGCAGTATTTT. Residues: CASSEDTHTDTQYF.

As DNA, the CDR3 is TGTGCCAGCAGAACTAGCGGGAGCTACAATGAGCAGTTCTTC. This encodes CASRTSGSYNEQFF. The rearrangement links TRBV25-1 to TRBJ2-1, with 11 bases that match TRBD2. This CDR3 is 14 amino acids long. Germline CDR1 reads MGHDK; CDR2 reads SYGVNS. V shed 6 bases and J 3 bases; nucleotides not matched to a gene: 1.